This entry features one T cell receptor (beta chain) sequence. Its antigen is unknown. This sample also contains other DNA sequences that code for the same CDR3. The primer mix had 60 Vbeta and 13 Jbeta primers. Assay: immunoSEQ multiplex PCR; the TCRdb copy retains only in-frame clones and omits some. The data show about 130,000 clones, 80% seen once. The data originate from a study of cytomegalovirus exposure and HLA in healthy donors. Study as a whole: The early release's HLA-typed donors yielded approximately 82 million unique TCRs. Overall study results and limits: A previous analysis found most TCR beta V segments productive roughly 90% or roughly 30% of the time. Later work showed greater clonal expansion in HLA-associated TCR beta chains than in equally common others. A later analysis found that most CMV-associated TCR beta chains appeared HLA-restricted.

The germline V gene has CDR1 LNHDA and CDR2 SQIVND (reference sequence). The CDR3 spans 14 residues. V was trimmed by 3 bases and J by 2 bases, leaving 10 bases between them. The chain couples TRBV19 to TRBJ2-5; D is unclear. The TCR comes from a middle-aged woman in good health and CMV-seronegative. Sequencing was done on a sample of PBMCs. CDR3 nucleotide sequence: TGTGCCAGTAGTATTGGTGGGCAGCAAGAGACCCAGTACTTC. Residues: CASSIGGQQETQYF.